These 7 T cell receptor beta chains were sequenced from one sample in a study of a mutant IDH1 vaccine in newly diagnosed glioma. Some clones are missing from TCRdb's copy, which holds only in-frame ones; the method was immunoSEQ multiplex PCR. This sample has about 54,000 clones, with approximately 80% found just once. The time point: baseline, week 1 (first vaccination visit). Sample treatment: pre-vaccination baseline after standard-of-care therapy. Here the sequenced sample was PBMCs, taken from a glioma patient treated with radiotherapy, temozolomide or both. The receptor source for this set is a young man with glioma.

The chain links TRBV4-3 to TRBJ1-1; D is perhaps TRBD1 (6 bases). Germline values: CDR1 LGHNA, CDR2 YSLEER. The ends were cut back, 0 bases at V and 0 bases at J, with 17 bases in the middle. The CDR3 runs to 18 residues. The DNA for the CDR3 is TGCGCCAGCAGCCAAGATTGGCGGGCAGGGGCCATGAACACTGAAGCTTTCTTT. The encoded protein is CASSQDWRAGAMNTEAFF.

This rearrangement joins TRBV7-2 to TRBJ2-7, with 11 bases identical to TRBD1. The CDR3 is 16 residues long. Germline-derived CDR1 and CDR2 are SGHTA and FQGNSA. V shed 5 bases and J 0 bases; nucleotides not matched to a gene: 6. The CDR3 sequence: CASSLGQGAGSYEQYF. The CDR3 DNA is TGTGCCAGCAGCCTCGGACAGGGGGCAGGCTCCTACGAGCAGTACTTC.

The count of this clone is one. The V gene is TRBV7-2, the J gene TRBJ2-2; 8 bases align to TRBD1. V gave up 3 bases and J gave up 4 bases; unmatched junction bases: 7. Germline assignment: CDR1 SGHTA and CDR2 FQGNSA. This CDR3 is 16 amino acids long. The CDR3 DNA reads as TGTGCCAGCAGCTTCCGCGGGACAGGCTCCACCGGGGAGCTGTTTTTT. It specifies CASSFRGTGSTGELFF.

The rearrangement links TRBV18 to TRBJ2-2; no clear D. The CDR3 is 16 amino acids. Trimming took off 4 bases at V and 4 bases at J, with 16 bases between the two ends. Germline loops: CDR1 KGHSH, CDR2 LQKENI. CDR3: CASSLEGWLSTGELFF. CDR3 coding DNA: TGTGCCAGCTCACTGGAAGGGTGGTTAAGCACCGGGGAGCTGTTTTTT.

This chain connects TRBV7-9 to TRBJ1-5; D gene ambiguous. Per the germline V gene, CDR1 is SEHNR and CDR2 is FQNEAQ (reference sequence). Trimming cost V 1 base and J 9 bases, with 10 bases left between them. The CDR3 sequence is 13 residues long. The CDR3 region is CASSLDLGWPQHF. CDR3 sequence (DNA): TGTGCCAGCAGCTTAGACTTAGGCTGGCCCCAGCATTTT.

The rearrangement joins TRBV27 to TRBJ1-1; D call uncertain. This CDR3 has 15 residues. The V and J ends lost 3 bases and 1 base respectively, with 12 bases between them. Germline lookup yields CDR1 MNHEY and CDR2 SMNVEV (reference sequence). The CDR3 DNA reads TGTGCCAGCAGTTTTAAGACGGAGAAGAACACTGAAGCTTTCTTT. Translation gives CASSFKTEKNTEAFF.

The chain links TRBV18 to TRBJ1-2; 8 nucleotides agree with TRBD1. The CDR3 spans 13 residues. J lost 5 bases, V lost 6 bases, and 5 bases had no gene match. Germline V gene data show CDR1 as KGHSH and CDR2 as LQKENI. CDR3 protein: CASSRQGRYGYTF. The DNA of the CDR3 is TGTGCCAGCTCGCGACAGGGGAGGTATGGCTACACCTTC.